The 21 T cell receptor beta chains presented below share a single source sample, sequenced in a study of T cells in localized non-small cell lung cancer. This table comes from immunoSEQ multiplex PCR, and its TCRdb copy is limited to in-frame clones, with some not included. This repertoire shows 1,500 to 2,000 clones, 23% found once; its top ten account for around a quarter. This specimen consisted of normal lung tissue next to the tumor, obtained before any cancer treatment. These receptors all stem from a male donor aged 60 or over with stage II lung adenocarcinoma.

At least ten counts were recorded for this clone. CDR3 nucleotides: TGTGCCAGCAGCCGAGACGGAACCTACGAGCAGTACTTC. Protein sequence: CASSRDGTYEQYF. The chain has TRBV7-2 and TRBJ2-7; D unclear. Trimming took off 5 bases at V and 2 bases at J, with 10 bases between the two ends. The CDR3 has 13 amino acids. Germline values: CDR1 SGHTA, CDR2 FQGNSA.

Here the CDR3 reads CASTPTLGRSSGNTIYF. CDR3 in DNA: TGTGCCAGCACACCCACACTCGGACGTTCCTCTGGAAACACCATATATTTT. This chain connects TRBV9 to TRBJ1-3, with D uncertain. The CDR3 runs to 17 residues. V was pared by 6 bases and J by 0 bases, with 19 bases between. CDR1 and CDR2 from the germline V gene are SGDLS and YYNGEE.

This clone was seen more than once but under ten times. The V gene is TRBV5-1, the J gene TRBJ2-3; D call uncertain. The length of the CDR3 is 16 residues. Germline V gives CDR1 SGHRS, CDR2 YFSETQ. V lost 4 bases to trimming and J lost 0 bases, with 15 bases between them. CDR3 DNA sequence: TGCGCCAGCAGCCTCGTCGCGGACCGGAGCACAGATACGCAGTATTTT. Its translation: CASSLVADRSTDTQYF.

The chain is built from TRBV28 and TRBJ1-1, with unresolved D. Germline CDR1 and CDR2: MDHEN and SYDVKM. The V end lost 2 bases, the J end lost 2 bases, and 9 bases lay between the germline ends. This CDR3 region has 14 residues. The CDR3 protein is CASSLKPRNTEAFF. CDR3 in DNA: TGTGCCAGCAGTTTAAAACCGCGTAACACTGAAGCTTTCTTT.

J is TRBJ2-5 and V is TRBV29-1; tentative D call: TRBD2 (6 bases). V lost 7 bases, J lost 2 bases, and 23 bases lay in between. This CDR3 has 16 residues. Germline CDR1 reads SQVTM; CDR2 reads ANQGSEA. The CDR3 loop reads CSASLGLSPLQETQYF. CDR3 DNA sequence: TGCAGCGCCTCATTGGGACTGTCTCCCTTACAAGAGACCCAGTACTTC.

J is TRBJ2-7 and V is TRBV11-3; 12 bases are a match to TRBD1. The CDR3 consists of 14 residues. Germline CDR1 SGHNT, CDR2 YENEEA. V lost 3 bases and J lost 6; bases outside the gene matches: 3. As DNA, the CDR3 is TGTGCCAGCAGCTTCCGGGACAGGGGGCGCGAGCAGTACTTC. This codes for CASSFRDRGREQYF. Looking up the rest from reference TRBV11-3 and TRBJ2-7 gives the full variable domain: EAGVVQSPRYKIIEKKQPVAFWCNPISGHNTLYWYLQNLGQGPELLIRYENEEAVDDSQLPKDRFSAERLKGVDSTLKIQPAELGDSAVYLCASSFRDRGREQYFGPGTRLTVT.

This sequence joins TRBV11-3 and TRBJ2-1; TRBD2 aligns across 9 bases. CDR3 length: 18 residues. CDR1 is SGHNT, CDR2 YENEEA, per germline. V dropped 5 bases and J dropped 4; count of bases not matched to a gene: 15. CDR3 loop: CASSPRASGTYRYNEQFF. For the CDR3, the DNA is TGTGCCAGCAGCCCTAGGGCTAGCGGGACCTACCGATACAATGAGCAGTTCTTC.

This chain joins TRBV28 and TRBJ2-3; D is unclear. Looked up from germline, CDR1 is MDHEN and CDR2 is SYDVKM. V was shortened by 4 bases and J by 0 bases, with 5 bases between the two germline ends. This CDR3 has 13 residues. The CDR3 reads CASSSPSTDTQYF. Written as DNA, the CDR3 is TGTGCCAGCAGTTCACCGAGCACAGATACGCAGTATTTT.

This clone was counted between two and nine times. The rearrangement joins TRBV11-3 to TRBJ2-2; 7 bases line up with TRBD1. Germline V gene data show CDR1 as SGHNT and CDR2 as YENEEA. J lost 4 bases, V lost 3 bases, and 5 bases had no gene match. CDR3 size: 15 residues. The CDR3 here is CASSFGTAITGELFF. The CDR3 DNA is TGTGCCAGCAGCTTTGGGACAGCCATCACCGGGGAGCTGTTTTTT.

This chain joins TRBV28 and TRBJ1-2; no definite D call. The CDR3 length is 13 residues. Germline CDR1 reads MDHEN; CDR2 reads SYDVKM. V lost 3 bases to trimming and J lost 3 bases, with 8 bases between them. DNA for the CDR3: TGTGCCAGCAGTTTGGCCGGGGACTATGGCTACACCTTC. Translation: CASSLAGDYGYTF.

This rearrangement joins TRBV11-3 to TRBJ2-1, with D perhaps TRBD2 (5 bases). CDR1 SGHNT and CDR2 YENEEA come from the germline V gene. This CDR3 has 16 amino acids. The V and J ends lost 3 bases and 2 bases respectively, with 14 bases between them. The CDR3 nucleotides read TGTGCCAGCAGCTTGAAACTAGGGAGTACCTACAATGAGCAGTTCTTC. As protein: CASSLKLGSTYNEQFF.

The chain employs TRBV11-3 and TRBJ1-4; D might be TRBD1 (6 bases). The germline gives CDR1 SGHNT, CDR2 YENEEA. Trimming cost V 5 bases and J 3 bases, with 16 bases left between them. The CDR3 length is 16 residues. CDR3 sequence reads: CASSGRRTAPNEKLFF. DNA of the CDR3: TGTGCCAGCAGCGGACGACGGACAGCCCCTAATGAAAAACTGTTTTTT.

The table lists this clone with a few counts. The rearrangement uses TRBV11-3 and TRBJ2-7, with TRBD2 matching over 13 bases. The CDR3 length is 16 residues. Germline trimming cut 4 bases from V and 3 bases from J; bases unmatched to any gene: 6. Germline V gene sequence: CDR1 SGHNT, CDR2 YENEEA. The CDR3 protein is CASSWTSGSYLYEQYF. The CDR3 region has the DNA TGTGCCAGCAGCTGGACTAGCGGGAGTTATCTCTACGAGCAGTACTTC.

This clone occurred a few times. This sequence joins TRBV11-3 and TRBJ2-5, with 7 positions matching TRBD2. Trimming removed 3 bases from V and 0 bases from J; junction bases left unmatched: 10. CDR3 length: 17 residues. Germline CDR1 SGHNT, CDR2 YENEEA. The CDR3: CASSLFASGSYQETQYF. As DNA, the CDR3 is TGTGCCAGCAGCTTGTTCGCTAGCGGTTCATACCAAGAGACCCAGTACTTC.

The sample holds a few counts of this clone. The V call is TRBV6-8, the J call TRBJ1-3, with D uncertain. Germline V gene sequence: CDR1 MNHGY, CDR2 SAAAGT. V gave up 10 bases and J gave up 0 bases, with 10 bases separating them. The CDR3 is 13 residues long. The DNA for the CDR3 is TGTGCCACCTGGGCCAACTCTGGAAACACCATATATTTT. Amino acids: CATWANSGNTIYF.

This clone was seen a handful of times. The chain uses TRBV6-8 and TRBJ2-2; D is possibly TRBD1 (6 bases). The CDR3 loop spans 13 amino acids. CDR1 is MNHGY, CDR2 SAAAGT, per germline. Deletions cut 5 bases from V and 7 bases from J, with 11 bases between. CDR3 in amino acids: CASSGQIGGELFF. CDR3 in DNA: TGTGCCAGCAGTGGACAGATCGGCGGGGAGCTGTTTTTT.

This clone was detected a few times. V usage is TRBV6-8 and J usage is TRBJ2-4, with no clear D. The CDR3 is 14 residues long. Trimming removed 4 bases from V and 5 bases from J, with 12 bases in between. Germline V gives CDR1 MNHGY, CDR2 SAAAGT. CDR3 amino acids: CASSSTKSQNIQYF. In DNA, the CDR3 is TGTGCCAGCAGTTCCACTAAAAGCCAAAACATTCAGTACTTC.

The CDR3 DNA reads TGCAGCACGACGGGAGGGGGCAGCACAGATACGCAGTATTTT. Translation gives CSTTGGGSTDTQYF. The J gene is TRBJ2-3, the V gene TRBV29-1; tentatively, D is TRBD2 (8 bases). CDR1 and CDR2 from the germline V gene are SQVTM and ANQGSEA. The CDR3 contains 14 residues. Trimming removed 8 bases at V and 0 bases at J, with 15 bases between.

By share of the sample, this clone is large. The rearrangement links TRBV6-8 to TRBJ2-5; 9 bases are shared with TRBD1. V was pared by 5 bases and J by 5 bases, with 6 bases of the junction left unmatched. This CDR3 is built from 14 residues. CDR1 is MNHGY and CDR2 is SAAAGT in the germline V gene. The CDR3 bases are TGTGCCAGCAGTGATGGGGACAGGGTGGAGACCCAGTACTTC. Its translation is CASSDGDRVETQYF.

The chain links TRBV25-1 to TRBJ2-7; D might be TRBD1 (5 bases). V was clipped by 4 bases and J by 6 bases, with 13 bases between them. This CDR3 has 13 residues. CDR1 and CDR2 (germline): MGHDK, SYGVNS. The CDR3 coding sequence is TGTGCCAGCAGTGTAGGGGCCCAGGGCGAGCAGTACTTC. This sequence encodes CASSVGAQGEQYF.

The chain couples TRBV6-8 to TRBJ2-1; D is perhaps TRBD2 (6 bases). The CDR3 is 13 residues long. In germline, CDR1 is MNHGY, CDR2 SAAAGT. The germline V and J ends were trimmed by 5 bases and 9 bases, with 14 bases remaining between them. The chain's CDR3 is CASSRDFLGEQFF. CDR3 DNA sequence: TGTGCCAGCAGTAGGGACTTTTTAGGTGAGCAGTTCTTC.